The clone carrying this TCR beta chain was seen only a few times. The TCRbeta library incorporated unique molecular identifiers. TCRdb processed the PCR reads anew with MiXCR; each CDR3 protein has one entry. The sample lists some 390,000 distinct CDR3 sequences, around 20% occurring once. The sample belongs to a study of T-cell reconstitution after alpha-beta-depleted transplantation in children. The CDR3 extends over 16 amino acids. The germline CDR1 and CDR2 sequences are DFQATT and SNEGSKA (reference sequence). The V gene end was trimmed by 3 bases and the J gene end by 0 bases; junction bases not matched to a gene: 7.

This clonotype was sampled from a human donor who donated a stem cell graft to a child with acute myeloid leukemia. The rearrangement uses TRBV20-1 and TRBJ2-7; the match to TRBD1 covers 11 bases. Sequenced here: PBMCs from the stem cell graft donor, sampled from the stem cell graft. CDR3 coding DNA: TGCAGTGCTAGCGGACAGGGGGCTACTAGCTCCTACGAGCAGTACTTC. It is translated as CSASGQGATSSYEQYF.